These 30 T cell receptor beta chains were all obtained from the same sample, sequenced in a study of OX40 agonist ivuxolimab in advanced cancers. Only in-frame clones appear in the TCRdb table, and some are missing; sequencing was by immunoSEQ multiplex PCR. The table includes around 80,000 clones, approximately 88% detected once. The material was CD4+ or CD8+ T cells sorted from blood, obtained in a trial of the OX40 agonist ivuxolimab. The receptors were sampled from an adult with an advanced solid tumor such as melanoma, head and neck, liver or kidney cancer.

This chain connects TRBV4-1 to TRBJ2-3; either TRBD1 or TRBD2 may fit D (5 bases each). V lost 0 bases and J lost 5, with 12 bases in between. CDR3 length equals 15 residues. Germline loops: CDR1 MGHRA, CDR2 YSYEKL. The chain's CDR3 is CASSQELGAGDTQYF. The DNA for the CDR3 is TGCGCCAGCAGCCAAGAACTCGGGGCGGGAGATACGCAGTATTTT.

V gene TRBV7-2 combines with J gene TRBJ2-1, with D perhaps TRBD2 (6 bases). The CDR3 contains 13 residues. Per the germline V gene, CDR1 is SGHTA and CDR2 is FQGNSA. V was pared by 7 bases and J by 4 bases, with 11 bases between. In DNA form, the CDR3 reads TGTGCCAGCAACCCGGGACTGTACAATGAGCAGTTCTTC. This encodes CASNPGLYNEQFF.

V gene TRBV19 combines with J gene TRBJ1-5, with D perhaps TRBD1 (5 bases). CDR3 length: 18 amino acids. V shed 1 base and J shed 0 bases, with 16 bases lying between them. Germline assignment: CDR1 LNHDA and CDR2 SQIVND (reference sequence). The CDR3 loop reads CASSIVGGASYSNQPQHF. The CDR3 nucleotides are TGTGCCAGTAGTATAGTGGGAGGGGCCTCTTATAGCAATCAGCCCCAGCATTTT.

This chain connects TRBV6-6 to TRBJ2-7; D call uncertain. Germline V gene sequence: CDR1 MNHNY, CDR2 SVGAGI (reference sequence). V lost 0 bases and J 3 bases, leaving 12 bases between the germline ends. CDR3 length: 15 residues. CDR3 nucleotides: TGTGCCAGCAGTTACTCGCCCAGATACTTCTACGAGCAGTACTTC. Translating gives CASSYSPRYFYEQYF.

This chain connects TRBV11-3 to TRBJ2-3; D is perhaps TRBD2 (7 bases). The V end was cut by 2 bases, the J end by 3 bases, with 15 bases between. The length of the CDR3 is 16 residues. Germline V CDR1 and CDR2: SGHNT, YENEEA. Here the CDR3 reads CASSLRRGARTDTQYF. The CDR3 bases are TGTGCCAGCAGCTTACGTCGGGGGGCTAGGACAGATACGCAGTATTTT.

The chain recombines TRBV7-8 with TRBJ2-7; perhaps TRBD1 as D (5 bases). The CDR3 is 14 residues long. Germline CDR1 and CDR2: SGHVS and FQNEAQ. V was trimmed by 5 bases and J by 6 bases, leaving 17 bases between them. The CDR3, as DNA: TGTGCCAGCAGCCAGACACTTGGGGCTGGCGAGCAGTACTTC. It translates to CASSQTLGAGEQYF.

The gene calls are TRBV9 and TRBJ1-1; D unclear. Germline V lookup: CDR1 SGDLS, CDR2 YYNGEE. This CDR3 comprises 17 residues. Trimming stripped 6 bases from V and 4 bases from J, with 25 bases between. The CDR3 DNA follows: TGTGCCAGCACCCCCGCGCCCCCCAAAGTTATGATCACTGAAGCTTTCTTT. Amino acids: CASTPAPPKVMITEAFF.

J is TRBJ2-7 and V is TRBV5-4; the D gene could be TRBD1 or TRBD2 (5 bases each). In germline, CDR1 is SGHNT, CDR2 YYREEE (reference sequence). The CDR3 has 14 amino acids. V lost 2 bases and J lost 2, with 11 bases in between. CDR3 residues: CASSFRDGTYEQYF. The CDR3 coding sequence is TGTGCCAGCAGCTTCCGGGACGGAACCTACGAGCAGTACTTC.

V is TRBV5-1 and J is TRBJ1-4, with TRBD1 identical over 7 bases. Germline V gives CDR1 SGHRS, CDR2 YFSETQ. This CDR3 has 17 amino acids. The ends lost 4 bases at V and 3 bases at J; junction bases unmatched: 12. The CDR3 nucleotides are TGCGCCAGCAGCCCCCCGGGACAGCCGGAGGCTAATGAAAAACTGTTTTTT. Amino acids: CASSPPGQPEANEKLFF.

About this clone: The junction departs from the called germline gene at one end, perhaps through a read error. The chain couples TRBV7-7 to TRBJ2-1; D unresolved. The CDR3 contains 13 residues. Germline CDR1 is SSHAT and CDR2 is FNYEAQ (reference sequence). The CDR3 reads CASSPKGTNEQFF. The CDR3 DNA reads TGTGCTAGCAGCCCCAAGGGAACGAATGAGCAGTTCTTC.

The chain couples TRBV11-3 to TRBJ1-5, with unresolved D. The CDR3 consists of 13 residues. The germline V and J ends were trimmed by 5 bases and 3 bases, with 8 bases remaining between them. The germline V gene encodes CDR1 SGHNT and CDR2 YENEEA. CDR3 bases: TGTGCCAGCAGCCTATCTTACAATCAGCCCCAGCATTTT. Protein product: CASSLSYNQPQHF.

CDR3 amino acids: CASSEESPEAFF. The CDR3 DNA sequence: TGTGCCAGCAGTGAAGAGTCTCCTGAAGCTTTCTTT. The chain has TRBV2 and TRBJ1-1, with unresolved D. V dropped 1 base and J dropped 6 bases, with 6 bases sitting between them. Germline loops: CDR1 SNHLY, CDR2 FYNNEI. This CDR3 has 12 residues.

This rearrangement joins TRBV15 to TRBJ2-3; 9 bases line up with TRBD2. The CDR3 totals 16 residues. Germline V lookup: CDR1 LNHNV, CDR2 YYDKDF (reference sequence). Losses at the gene ends were 3 bases for V and 6 bases for J; bases not matched to a gene: 10. The CDR3, as DNA: TGTGCCACCAGCAGGGCGACTAGCGGAGCTAGGGATACGCAGTATTTT. Translated, it gives CATSRATSGARDTQYF.

The rearrangement uses TRBV6-1 and TRBJ1-6; D gene unclear. This CDR3 has 13 residues. Trimming left V 6 bases short and J 3 bases short, with 6 bases between. Germline CDR1 and CDR2: MNHNS and SASEGT. CDR3 in DNA: TGTGCCAGCAGGACGGACTATAATTCACCCCTCCACTTT. Amino acids: CASRTDYNSPLHF.

This clone appeared once. This chain's CDR3 is CASSSRDRIYEQYF. The CDR3 DNA reads TGTGCCAGCAGCTCCAGAGACAGGATTTACGAGCAGTACTTC. J is TRBJ2-7 and V is TRBV7-2; a possible D gene is TRBD1 (6 bases). Trimming stripped 4 bases from V and 4 bases from J, with 14 bases between. This CDR3 comprises 14 residues. The V gene's germline CDR1 is SGHTA and CDR2 FQGNSA.

This chain uses TRBV6-5 with TRBJ1-4; possibly TRBD1 for D (5 bases). Germline-derived CDR1 and CDR2 are MNHEY and SVGAGI. There are 15 residues in the CDR3. Between the trimmed V and J ends, which lost 0 bases and 8 bases, there was a span of 13 bases. The DNA for the CDR3 is TGTGCCAGCAGTTACTCGTGGGGCTCAGGGGAAAAACTGTTTTTT. It codes for CASSYSWGSGEKLFF.

V usage is TRBV5-8 and J usage is TRBJ2-1; D gene uncertain. Deletions cut 0 bases from V and 6 bases from J, with 4 bases between. The V gene's germline CDR1 is SGHTS and CDR2 YDEGEE. This CDR3 spans 12 amino acids. CDR3 sequence: CASSLAVNEQFF. The CDR3 DNA follows: TGTGCCAGCAGCTTGGCCGTCAATGAGCAGTTCTTC.

This clone has a handful of counts. The chain joins TRBV6-1 to TRBJ1-2; D gene ambiguous. Germline V CDR1 and CDR2: MNHNS, SASEGT. The CDR3 totals 11 residues. V gave up 1 base and J gave up 8 bases, with 5 bases separating them. CDR3 in DNA: TGTGCCAGCAGTGAAGGGGTGGGCTACACCTTC. Translation: CASSEGVGYTF.

The chain uses TRBV11-2 and TRBJ2-1; D unclear. Per the germline V gene, CDR1 is SGHAT and CDR2 is FQNNGV. With 3 bases removed from V and 9 bases from J, the gap between germline ends came to 12 bases. This CDR3 region has 13 residues. CDR3 sequence reads: CASSLNLYGEQFF. Written as DNA, the CDR3 is TGTGCCAGCAGCTTGAATCTGTACGGTGAGCAGTTCTTC.

The rearrangement uses TRBV5-1 and TRBJ2-5; 7 bases map to TRBD1. The CDR3 is 14 residues long. Trimming at V came to 4 bases and at J to 2 bases, leaving 5 bases not matched to a gene. The germline V gene encodes CDR1 SGHRS and CDR2 YFSETQ. CDR3 loop: CASSVDRVQETQYF. In DNA, the CDR3 is TGCGCCAGCAGCGTAGACAGGGTTCAAGAGACCCAGTACTTC.

The chain combines TRBV5-1 with TRBJ1-3; D possibly corresponds to TRBD1 (6 bases). V shed 0 bases and J shed 0 bases, with 7 bases lying between them. CDR1 is SGHRS and CDR2 is YFSETQ in the germline V gene. The CDR3 runs 15 residues. CDR3 in DNA: TGCGCCAGCAGCTTGGACAGGGCCTCTGGAAACACCATATATTTT. Its translation: CASSLDRASGNTIYF.

V gene TRBV11-3 combines with J gene TRBJ1-2; D call uncertain. The V end was cut by 8 bases, the J end by 0 bases, with 19 bases between. The V gene's germline CDR1 is SGHNT and CDR2 YENEEA. The CDR3 extends over 16 amino acids. The CDR3: CASCLTWGTANYGYTF. DNA of the CDR3: TGTGCCAGCTGTTTAACATGGGGTACAGCTAACTATGGCTACACCTTC.

The rearrangement joins TRBV5-6 to TRBJ1-4; 9 bases map to TRBD1. The germline V gene has CDR1 SGHDT and CDR2 YYEEEE. The CDR3 spans 15 residues. After removal of 2 bases from V and 8 bases from J, the junction contained 7 bases not matched to a gene. The CDR3 region is CASSLRGQGREKLFF. DNA of the CDR3: TGTGCCAGCAGCTTAAGGGGACAGGGAAGAGAAAAACTGTTTTTT.

This sequence joins TRBV7-9 and TRBJ2-7; 7 nucleotides line up with TRBD2. The CDR3 sequence is 15 residues long. Germline trimming cut 3 bases from V and 0 bases from J; bases unmatched to any gene: 5. Germline V gives CDR1 SEHNR, CDR2 FQNEAQ (reference sequence). CDR3 in amino acids: CASSLLAEASYEQYF. In DNA, the CDR3 is TGTGCCAGCAGCTTGCTAGCGGAGGCCTCCTACGAGCAGTACTTC.

The V and J genes are TRBV19 and TRBJ2-7; 8 bases map to TRBD2. The J segment lost 5 bases and the V segment lost 5 bases, leaving 5 bases of the junction unmatched. The CDR3 is 13 amino acids. CDR1 LNHDA and CDR2 SQIVND come from the germline V gene (reference sequence). The CDR3 protein is CASSFRGGHEQYF. CDR3 DNA sequence: TGTGCCAGTAGTTTCCGGGGGGGCCACGAGCAGTACTTC.

The V and J genes are TRBV5-5 and TRBJ2-3; D perhaps matches TRBD1 (6 bases). Trimming left V 4 bases short and J 5 bases short, with 14 bases between. The CDR3 runs 14 residues. CDR1 and CDR2 from the germline V gene are SGHKS and YYEKEE (reference sequence). CDR3: CASSVGRGRDTQYF. The CDR3 bases are TGTGCCAGCAGCGTGGGCAGGGGAAGAGATACGCAGTATTTT.

This clone was seen once. The chain has TRBV6-4 and TRBJ2-7; no clear D gene. Germline V gene lookup returns CDR1 MRHNA and CDR2 SNTAGT. The CDR3 is 13 amino acids. Trimming pared 4 bases from V and 3 bases from J, leaving 10 bases between. The CDR3 nucleotides are TGTGCCAGCAGTGCCGTTGGAAACTACGAGCAGTACTTC. Translation gives CASSAVGNYEQYF.

This sequence joins TRBV23-1 and TRBJ1-6; D ambiguous. TRBV23-1 is given ORF status, its function remaining uncertain. There are 16 residues in the CDR3. Trimming took off 4 bases at V and 5 bases at J, with 15 bases between the two ends. DNA for the CDR3: TGCGCCAGCAGTCTCCCCCCCAAGTCTAATAATTCACCCCTCCACTTT. This codes for CASSLPPKSNNSPLHF.

The CDR3 DNA is TGCGCCAGCAGCCAAGATAGGACTGGGGCCAACGTCCTGACTTTC. This translates into CASSQDRTGANVLTF. The gene calls are TRBV4-3 and TRBJ2-6, with D unresolved. The length of the CDR3 is 15 residues. Trimming pared 0 bases from V and 2 bases from J, leaving 5 bases between. CDR1 is LGHNA and CDR2 is YSLEER in the germline V gene.

J is TRBJ2-7 and V is TRBV5-1, with TRBD1 identical over 7 bases. J lost 0 bases, V lost 2 bases, and 5 bases had no gene match. The CDR3 is made up of 15 amino acids. CDR1 is SGHRS, CDR2 YFSETQ, per germline. CDR3 coding DNA: TGCGCCAGCAGCTTTGAGGGGGCCAGCTCCTACGAGCAGTACTTC. Protein sequence: CASSFEGASSYEQYF.